Shown below are 27 T cell receptor beta chains from a single sample sequenced in a study of Ad26.COV2.S vaccination and SARS-CoV-2 variants. TCRdb keeps only in-frame clones here, not all; method: immunoSEQ multiplex PCR. Found here are over 450,000 clones, 89% of them singletons; the top ten hold approximately 1.7%. As for treatment: 19 received Ad26.COV2.S at low or high dose, single or two shots; about 5 received placebo; per-sample allocation not given. On day 63 after the first injection, vaccine and placebo recipients gave samples. The sequences come from peripheral blood, collected in a trial of Ad26.COV2.S vaccine versus placebo. The receptor set was obtained from a person between 18 and 65 years old who received the Ad26.COV2.S COVID-19 vaccine or a placebo.

The chain is built from TRBV27 and TRBJ2-1; D might be TRBD2 (5 bases). The CDR3 has 16 amino acids. CDR1 is MNHEY, CDR2 SMNVEV, per germline (reference sequence). The V end was cut by 6 bases, the J end by 5 bases, with 20 bases between. The CDR3 is CASSHTPGYPHNEQFF. CDR3 DNA sequence: TGTGCCAGCAGCCACACCCCGGGATATCCCCACAATGAGCAGTTCTTC.

The V gene is TRBV29-1, the J gene TRBJ2-6; tentatively, D is TRBD2 (6 bases). Trimming removed 4 bases from V and 0 bases from J, with 13 bases in between. The CDR3 extends over 16 amino acids. Germline CDR1 and CDR2: SQVTM and ANQGSEA. In DNA form, the CDR3 reads TGCAGCGTTGGGTTCCGGGGGAACTCTGGGGCCAACGTCCTGACTTTC. Amino acids: CSVGFRGNSGANVLTF.

V usage is TRBV7-3 and J usage is TRBJ2-5, with a possible D match to TRBD1 (5 bases). The CDR3 extends over 15 amino acids. Germline V lookup: CDR1 SGHTA, CDR2 FQGTGA. V was cut by 2 bases and J by 1 base, with 11 bases left in between. The CDR3 DNA reads TGTGCCAGCAGCTTATTAGGGGCAGTCCAAGAGACCCAGTACTTC. It encodes CASSLLGAVQETQYF.

The chain's CDR3 is CASSLGLAGRTDTQYF. In DNA, the CDR3 is TGTGCCAGCTCACTGGGACTAGCGGGGCGCACAGATACGCAGTATTTT. The rearrangement uses TRBV18 and TRBJ2-3, with TRBD2 matching 13 bases. The junction had 2 bases not matched to a gene; V was cut back by 4 bases and J by 1 base. The CDR3 has 16 residues. The germline gives CDR1 KGHSH, CDR2 LQKENI.

This rearrangement joins TRBV20-1 to TRBJ2-1, with no clear D. The length of the CDR3 is 11 residues. Germline CDR1 and CDR2: DFQATT and SNEGSKA (reference sequence). The V and J ends lost 6 bases and 6 bases respectively, with 9 bases between them. CDR3 residues: CSATPGNEQFF. For the CDR3, the DNA is TGCAGTGCCACCCCCGGCAATGAGCAGTTCTTC.

The chain joins TRBV3-1 (or the pseudogene TRBV3-2) to TRBJ2-1; D uncertain. Germline V gives CDR1 LGHDT, CDR2 YNNKEL (reference sequence). The CDR3 sequence is 15 residues long. Trimming took 7 bases from V and 0 from J, leaving 13 bases between them. Written as DNA, the CDR3 is TGTGCCAGCACTAAATCCGGTAGCTCCTACAATGAGCAGTTCTTC. It codes for CASTKSGSSYNEQFF.

V and J are TRBV6-5 and TRBJ1-4; D ambiguous. Trimming took 0 bases from V and 2 from J, leaving 7 bases between them. Germline V gives CDR1 MNHEY, CDR2 SVGAGI. There are 15 residues in the CDR3. The CDR3 nucleotides are TGTGCCAGCAGTTACTCGGGGTTCACTAATGAAAAACTGTTTTTT. Its protein product is CASSYSGFTNEKLFF.

The gene calls are TRBV20-1 and TRBJ2-5; TRBD2 aligns across 8 bases. The germline CDR1 and CDR2 sequences are DFQATT and SNEGSKA (reference sequence). CDR3 size: 14 residues. The J segment lost 6 bases and the V segment lost 3 bases, leaving 9 bases of the junction unmatched. The CDR3 nucleotides are TGCAGTGCTAGTAAGATCGGGAGGGGAAAGACCCAGTACTTC. It is translated as CSASKIGRGKTQYF.

The chain carries TRBV6-5 and TRBJ2-7, with D perhaps TRBD2 (5 bases). The V and J ends lost 4 bases and 3 bases respectively, with 10 bases between them. The germline gives CDR1 MNHEY, CDR2 SVGAGI. The CDR3 is 13 amino acids. The CDR3, as DNA: TGTGCCAGCAGTTCCACCGGGAACTACGAGCAGTACTTC. Protein sequence: CASSSTGNYEQYF.

Comment on this clone: Other nucleotide sequences from this sample produce the same CDR3. The CDR3 reads CASRAGGSGNTIYF. The CDR3 DNA reads TGTGCCAGCAGAGCAGGGGGCTCTGGAAACACCATATATTTT. The V gene is TRBV6-5, the J gene TRBJ1-3; 7 nucleotides match TRBD1. Germline V gene data show CDR1 as MNHEY and CDR2 as SVGAGI. This CDR3 is 14 amino acids long. Unmatched junction bases numbered 2, after V lost 6 bases and J lost 0 bases.

The CDR3 nucleotides read TGTGCCAGCAGCTTAGATCATTGGGGGACAGATACGCAGTATTTT. This translates into CASSLDHWGTDTQYF. The chain uses TRBV11-2 and TRBJ2-3, with D possibly called TRBD1 or TRBD2 (5 bases each). The CDR3 extends over 15 amino acids. V was cut by 0 bases and J by 3 bases, with 10 bases left in between. CDR1 is SGHAT, CDR2 FQNNGV, per germline.

The chain recombines TRBV4-1 with TRBJ2-1; 8 nucleotides agree with TRBD1. V gave up 1 base and J gave up 7 bases; unmatched junction bases: 6. Per the germline V gene, CDR1 is MGHRA and CDR2 is YSYEKL. The CDR3 spans 15 residues. CDR3 DNA: TGCGCCAGCAGCCAAGCGTCAGGGGGCTGGAATGAGCAGTTCTTC. Its translation: CASSQASGGWNEQFF.

This clone was recorded once. J is TRBJ1-2 and V is TRBV3-1 (or the pseudogene TRBV3-2); D is ambiguous. This CDR3 region has 15 residues. V lost 0 bases, J lost 4 bases, and 12 bases lay in between. Per the germline V gene, CDR1 is LGHDT and CDR2 is YNNKEL (reference sequence). In nucleotides, the CDR3 is TGTGCCAGCAGCCAAGATGTCGAGGGCACCTATGGCTACACCTTC. Translating gives CASSQDVEGTYGYTF.

The chain uses TRBV19 and TRBJ2-3; 11 nucleotides align to TRBD2. V was pared by 4 bases and J by 2 bases, with 5 bases of the junction left unmatched. Germline lookup yields CDR1 LNHDA and CDR2 SQIVND (reference sequence). This CDR3 spans 16 amino acids. In DNA form, the CDR3 reads TGTGCCAGTAGTACCGGGACTAGCGGTACCACAGATACGCAGTATTTT. This gives the protein CASSTGTSGTTDTQYF.

This chain joins TRBV11-2 and TRBJ1-6; no clear D gene. Trimming left V 2 bases short and J 0 bases short, with 14 bases between. This CDR3 is 18 amino acids long. Per germline, CDR1 SGHAT and CDR2 FQNNGV. The CDR3 nucleotides read TGTGCCAGCAGCTTAAGATCGGGCGGGAGCTCCTATAATTCACCCCTCCACTTT. It encodes CASSLRSGGSSYNSPLHF. Full variable domain (missing parts from reference TRBV11-2 and TRBJ1-6): EAGVAQSPRYKIIEKRQSVAFWCNPISGHATLYWYQQILGQGPKLLIQFQNNGVVDDSQLPKDRFSAERLKGVDSTLKIQPAKLEDSAVYLCASSLRSGGSSYNSPLHFGNGTRLTVT.

The V and J genes are TRBV27 and TRBJ2-5; weak D call: TRBD2 (6 bases). Germline CDR1 and CDR2: MNHEY and SMNVEV (reference sequence). The V end lost 7 bases, the J end lost 2 bases, and 20 bases lay between the germline ends. The CDR3 covers 16 residues. The CDR3 bases are TGTGCCAGCATCGGTGGTCGGGGGACCCTACAAGAGACCCAGTACTTC. Residues: CASIGGRGTLQETQYF.

Only one count was recorded for this clone. J is TRBJ2-5 and V is TRBV12-3 or TRBV12-4; D not resolved. The CDR3 extends over 13 amino acids. Trimming took 8 bases from V and 0 from J, leaving 10 bases between them. Here the CDR3 DNA reads TGTGCCAGCGAGCCCGGAAACCAAGAGACCCAGTACTTC. Amino acids: CASEPGNQETQYF.

The chain links TRBV4-1 to TRBJ1-5; D is unclear. Trimming cost V 1 base and J 4 bases, with 8 bases left between them. The CDR3 has 14 amino acids. The germline gives CDR1 MGHRA, CDR2 YSYEKL. CDR3 residues: CASSQGLVNQPQHF. CDR3 in DNA: TGCGCCAGCAGCCAAGGACTGGTGAATCAGCCCCAGCATTTT.

CDR3 sequence reads: CARGQRERYTQYF. CDR3 sequence (DNA): TGTGCCAGAGGCCAGCGGGAGAGGTATACGCAGTATTTT. The chain carries TRBV21-1 and TRBJ2-3; the table's D call of TRBD2 was not tested on the DNA. TRBV21-1 is termed a pseudogene. CDR3 length: 13 residues.

The J gene is TRBJ1-2, the V gene TRBV6-5; 7 bases are a match to TRBD1. This CDR3 has 15 amino acids. Trimming took 6 bases from V and 4 from J; bases not matched to a gene: 11. Germline-derived CDR1 and CDR2 are MNHEY and SVGAGI. In nucleotides, the CDR3 is TGTGCCAGCAGGACGGACAGGCTGAAGCTCTATGGCTACACCTTC. This codes for CASRTDRLKLYGYTF.

This clone was found a few times. The rearrangement joins TRBV5-8 to TRBJ1-1; the D is unclear. V was pared by 2 bases and J by 0 bases, with 2 bases between. The CDR3 has 12 amino acids. CDR1 is SGHTS and CDR2 is YDEGEE in the germline V gene. CDR3 sequence (DNA): TGTGCCAGCAGCTTTTTGAACACTGAAGCTTTCTTT. As protein: CASSFLNTEAFF.

The chain is built from TRBV10-3 and TRBJ2-7, with 8 bases lining up with TRBD1. Germline V gene lookup returns CDR1 ENHRY and CDR2 SYGVKD. This CDR3 has 14 amino acids. Unmatched junction bases numbered 11, after V lost 10 bases and J lost 3 bases. CDR3: CATEDRGTSYEQYF. DNA of the CDR3: TGTGCCACCGAAGACAGGGGTACCAGCTACGAGCAGTACTTC.

The chain couples TRBV6-5 to TRBJ1-6; no clear D gene. Germline V gives CDR1 MNHEY, CDR2 SVGAGI. The CDR3 spans 15 residues. V lost 0 bases to trimming and J lost 10 bases, with 13 bases between them. The CDR3 sequence: CASSYSTGLTSPLHF. The CDR3, as DNA: TGTGCCAGCAGTTACTCGACCGGGCTTACATCACCCCTCCACTTT.

In DNA, the CDR3 is TGTGCCTGGAATTCAGGTTTGGGCAATCAGCCCCAGCATTTT. Residues: CAWNSGLGNQPQHF. V and J are TRBV30 and TRBJ1-5; D remains ambiguous. The CDR3 has 14 amino acids. Trimming removed 4 bases from V and 2 bases from J, with 12 bases in between. Per the germline V gene, CDR1 is GTSNPN and CDR2 is SVGIG (reference sequence).

The sample holds one count of this clone. This chain joins TRBV6-2 or TRBV6-3 and TRBJ1-1; maybe TRBD1 (5 bases). V was clipped by 6 bases and J by 0 bases, with 17 bases between them. The CDR3 runs to 16 residues. Per germline, CDR1 MNHEY and CDR2 SVGEGT. CDR3 residues: CASSNLGRMMNTEAFF. The CDR3 DNA follows: TGTGCCAGCAGCAATCTGGGGCGGATGATGAACACTGAAGCTTTCTTT.

The chain couples TRBV4-1 to TRBJ1-2, with 8 bases lining up with TRBD1. Germline CDR1 is MGHRA and CDR2 is YSYEKL. The CDR3 is made up of 15 amino acids. J lost 5 bases, V lost 0 bases, and 5 bases had no gene match. Written as DNA, the CDR3 is TGCGCCAGCAGCCAAGAAGGGGACAGGCCTTATGGCTACACCTTC. Translated, it gives CASSQEGDRPYGYTF.

V and J are TRBV6-5 and TRBJ2-1; the D gene is possibly TRBD2 (5 bases). Germline V gene data show CDR1 as MNHEY and CDR2 as SVGAGI. The CDR3 sequence is 15 residues long. Between the trimmed V and J ends, which lost 9 bases and 2 bases, there was a span of 17 bases. This chain's CDR3 is CASDVDSDTYNEQFF. The CDR3 DNA is TGTGCCAGTGACGTCGATAGCGACACCTACAATGAGCAGTTCTTC.